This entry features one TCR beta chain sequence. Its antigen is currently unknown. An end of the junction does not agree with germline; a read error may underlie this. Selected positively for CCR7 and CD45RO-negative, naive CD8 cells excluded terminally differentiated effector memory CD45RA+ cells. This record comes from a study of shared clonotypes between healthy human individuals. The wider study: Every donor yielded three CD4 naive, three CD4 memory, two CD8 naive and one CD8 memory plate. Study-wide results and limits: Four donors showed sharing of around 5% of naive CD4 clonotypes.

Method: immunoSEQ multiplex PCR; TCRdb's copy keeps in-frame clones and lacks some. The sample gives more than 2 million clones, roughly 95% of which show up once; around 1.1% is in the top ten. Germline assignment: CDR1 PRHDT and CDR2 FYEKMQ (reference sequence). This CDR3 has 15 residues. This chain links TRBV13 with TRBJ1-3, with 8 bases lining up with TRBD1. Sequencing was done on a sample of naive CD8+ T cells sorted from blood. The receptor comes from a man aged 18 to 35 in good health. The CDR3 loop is CASSLGGQGGNTIYF. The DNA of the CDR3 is TGTGCCAGCAGCCTAGGCGGACAGGGAGGAAACACCATATATTTT.